The 8 T cell receptor beta chains reported below all come from one sample, sequenced in a study of identical twins. TCRdb fed the 5' RACE reads into MiXCR, producing one record per CDR3 protein. The sample gives around 220,000 distinct CDR3 sequences, 11% to 15% of which show up once; 8.8% is in the top ten. Source material: memory (CD45RO+) T cells sorted from blood. The receptor set was obtained from a woman under 30 in good health.

The chain is built from TRBV7-9 and TRBJ2-3; TRBD1 is a possible D gene (5 bases). The CDR3 contains 13 residues. The germline gives CDR1 SEHNR, CDR2 FQNEAQ (reference sequence). The V end lost 5 bases, the J end lost 5 bases, and 11 bases lay between the germline ends. The CDR3 sequence: CASSPGSIDTQYF. CDR3 DNA sequence: TGTGCCAGCAGCCCAGGGTCGATAGATACGCAGTATTTT.

The chain uses TRBV3-1 and TRBJ1-1; D perhaps matches TRBD1 (5 bases). This CDR3 region has 14 residues. CDR1 is LGHDT, CDR2 YNNKEL, per germline (reference sequence). V gave up 2 bases and J gave up 4 bases, with 11 bases separating them. CDR3 in DNA: TGTGCCAGCAGCCAATGGGGGAGTGGCACTGAAGCTTTCTTT. Amino acid sequence: CASSQWGSGTEAFF.

This clonotype came up many times. V is TRBV25-1 and J is TRBJ2-7; 7 bases fit TRBD1. The length of the CDR3 is 15 residues. Germline CDR1 MGHDK, CDR2 SYGVNS. The junction had 7 bases not matched to a gene; V was cut back by 3 bases and J by 2 bases. DNA for the CDR3: TGTGCCAGCAGTGATGGGAACAGGGGCACCTACGAGCAGTACTTC. Translation gives CASSDGNRGTYEQYF.

This clonotype was counted a few times. The V gene is TRBV12-3 or TRBV12-4, the J gene TRBJ2-6; D is unclear. The CDR3 runs 15 residues. Trimming pared 6 bases from V and 0 bases from J, leaving 9 bases between. The DNA for the CDR3 is TGTGCCAGCAGCCAGGTCCGCTCTGGGGCCAACGTCCTGACTTTC. Translating gives CASSQVRSGANVLTF.

This clonotype has only a few counts. The CDR3 here is CASSPSGGRAFYEQYF. The CDR3 region has the DNA TGTGCCAGCAGCCCCAGTGGCGGGAGGGCTTTTTACGAGCAGTACTTC. The gene calls are TRBV7-9 and TRBJ2-7, with 9 bases lining up with TRBD2. Germline values: CDR1 SEHNR, CDR2 FQNEAQ (reference sequence). Unmatched junction bases numbered 12, after V lost 5 bases and J lost 4 bases. The CDR3 spans 16 residues.

This clonotype has ten or more counts. This CDR3 is CASSGRSGTDTQYF. The DNA of the CDR3 is TGCGCCAGCAGTGGGAGGAGCGGGACAGATACGCAGTATTTT. The gene calls are TRBV5-1 and TRBJ2-3, with D perhaps matching TRBD2 (6 bases). The V gene lost 5 bases and the J gene lost 3 bases, with 13 bases spanning the gap. This CDR3 has 14 amino acids. Germline assignment: CDR1 SGHRS and CDR2 YFSETQ.

The chain joins TRBV7-2 to TRBJ2-7; D is undetermined. This CDR3 is 14 amino acids long. Germline V gene lookup returns CDR1 SGHTA and CDR2 FQGNSA. The ends were cut back, 3 bases at V and 2 bases at J, with 11 bases in the middle. The CDR3 DNA reads as TGTGCCAGCAGCTTGGCGGCCACCGCCTACGAGCAGTACTTC. This sequence encodes CASSLAATAYEQYF.

This clonotype has a count of ten or more. The CDR3 protein is CSAEDRSFYGYTF. In DNA, the CDR3 is TGCAGTGCTGAAGACAGGTCCTTCTATGGCTACACCTTC. V gene TRBV20-1 combines with J gene TRBJ1-2; TRBD1 is a possible D gene (6 bases). The V gene lost 5 bases and the J gene lost 4 bases, with 14 bases spanning the gap. The CDR3 is 13 amino acids. Germline V lookup: CDR1 DFQATT, CDR2 SNEGSKA (reference sequence).